This entry features one T cell receptor beta chain sequence. The antigen is not known. The record originates from a study of T cell clusters in autoimmune cytopenias. General study results and limits: Primary autoimmune cytopenia patients seemingly lacked the physiological T cell clusters found in healthy donors. No experiment has yet validated the function of the T cell clusters defined in silico. TRB repertoire shifts in secondary cytopenia and chronic lymphocytic leukemia mostly reflected lymphoma, not autoimmunity.

The V gene's germline CDR1 is LNHDA and CDR2 SQIVND (reference sequence). There are 12 residues in the CDR3. About 39,000 genome equivalents of blood DNA were amplified for TRB. TRB was amplified by touch-down multiplex PCR, primer pools A and B combined. TCRdb reanalyzed the multiplex PCR reads and collapses them to one entry per CDR3 protein, without DNA. This specimen shows about 2,700 distinct CDR3 sequences; the ten leading clones hold approximately 43%. The J gene is TRBJ1-1, the V gene TRBV19; TCRdb designates TRBD1, a call that cannot be tested without DNA. Source material: peripheral blood. The sequence came from a human donor with an autoimmune cytopenia or autoimmune hepatitis (not recorded which). This CDR3 reads CASQWGAAEAFF.